This record looks at one TCR beta chain sequence and its context. Its antigen is as yet unknown. Generation of TCR beta cDNA was performed by 5'RACE template switching incorporating UMIs. Reprocessing the 5' RACE reads, TCRdb reports a single entry for every CDR3 protein and omits DNA. The table gives approximately 460,000 distinct CDR3 sequences; the top ten clones make up 7.3% of it. The sample is drawn from a study of T cells expressing NK-cell markers. Overall study context: Beta-chain profiling covered CD3+CD56+NKG2C+, CD3+CD56+NKG2C- and CD3+CD56-NKG2C+ sorted subsets. Study-level results: Among several donors, these clonotypes also ranked first in the CD3+CD56-NKG2C+ fraction. There remained a lack of clarity about HCMV specificity of expanded NKG2C+ T cell clones.

Germline assignment: CDR1 SGDLS and CDR2 YYNGEE. CDR3 length: 13 amino acids. This chain links TRBV9 with TRBJ1-2. Sequences were obtained from blood T cells: a sorted CD56 or NKG2C T cell subset, CD4+ or CD8+ T cells, or bulk PBMC T cells (not recorded which). This TCR came from a woman between 18 and 75 years old in good health. CDR3: CASSGALRDGYTF. Full variable domain (remainder filled in from reference TRBV9 and TRBJ1-2): DSGVTQTPKHLITATGQRVTLRCSPRSGDLSVYWYQQSLDQGLQFLIQYYNGEERAKGNILERFSAQQFPDLHSELNLSSLELGDSALYFCASSGALRDGYTFGSGTRLTVV.